This entry is about one T cell receptor beta chain. Its antigen is not identified. This record belongs to a study of beta chain features in type 1 diabetes. Looking at the study overall: Age, gender and cell yields were similar between patients and healthy donors.

V was trimmed by 5 bases and J by 11 bases, leaving 16 bases between them. CDR1 MNHEY and CDR2 SMNVEV come from the germline V gene (reference sequence). This CDR3 has 13 residues. Every donor provided one heparinised blood draw, which averaged approximately 100 mL. Sorted populations were all over 98% pure. Reverse transcribing all isolated RNA meant expressed TCRB transcripts were sequenced. The table came from immunoSEQ multiplex PCR; TCRdb's copy has only in-frame clones and leaves some out. The profile shows hundreds of thousands of clones, over 13% of them singletons. Notes on the study in general: TCRB CDR3s were moderately but significantly shorter in Type 1 diabetes patients in all four CD4+ subsets. For type 1 diabetes patients, VDJ junctions showed fewer insertions and more deletions.

V usage is TRBV27 and J usage is TRBJ1-5, with D perhaps matching TRBD1 (5 bases). Material for sequencing was naive CD4+ T cells from blood. This receptor was obtained from a man between 18 and 29 years old with type 1 diabetes. CDR3 sequence: CASSSGTDTAQHF. CDR3 DNA: TGTGCCAGCAGTAGCGGGACCGATACTGCCCAGCATTTT.